This passage covers 32 T cell receptor beta chains from one sample sequenced in a study of CD8 T cells in Susac syndrome. Random hexamers primed reverse transcription of about 0.5 to 1 ug RNA. TCRdb reanalysed the immunoSEQ multiplex PCR reads using MiXCR and keeps one entry per CDR3 protein. There are about 120,000 distinct CDR3 sequences in the sample; 80% to 95% occur only once, and around 0.15% lies in the top ten. What was sequenced was CD4+ T cells from PBMCs. The receptors come from a human donor in good health.

This sequence joins TRBV19 and TRBJ2-5; 10 bases are shared with TRBD2. The CDR3 contains 16 residues. Looked up from germline, CDR1 is LNHDA and CDR2 is SQIVND (reference sequence). V was clipped by 3 bases and J by 2 bases; unmatched bases: 6. CDR3 in DNA: TGTGCCAGTAGTATCCTCAGCGGGAGGGGGCAAGAGACCCAGTACTTC. Its translation: CASSILSGRGQETQYF.

V usage is TRBV20-1 and J usage is TRBJ1-6; perhaps TRBD1 as D (5 bases). Trimming removed 6 bases from V and 9 bases from J, with 18 bases in between. Germline V gene lookup returns CDR1 DFQATT and CDR2 SNEGSKA (reference sequence). The CDR3 has 14 residues. The CDR3 protein is CSAAGRGLGSPLHF. Written as DNA, the CDR3 is TGCAGTGCCGCCGGACGGGGACTCGGTTCACCCCTCCACTTT.

The chain has TRBV21-1 and TRBJ2-7; the table's D gene call, TRBD2, was not cross checked with the DNA. TRBV21-1 is tagged as a pseudogene. The CDR3 covers 15 residues. As DNA, the CDR3 is TGTGCCAGCAAGAATCGCCTAGCCACATCCTACGAGCAGTACTTC. This codes for CASKNRLATSYEQYF.

This chain uses TRBV12-3 or TRBV12-4 with TRBJ2-6; TRBD2 agrees at 7 bases. The CDR3 is made up of 16 amino acids. Trimming at V came to 6 bases and at J to 0 bases, leaving 5 bases not matched to a gene. CDR3 sequence (DNA): TGTGCCAGCAGCGTGGCGGGGGACTCTGGGGCCAACGTCCTGACTTTC. Its translation is CASSVAGDSGANVLTF.

The J gene is TRBJ1-5, the V gene TRBV19, with D tentatively TRBD1 (5 bases). The V gene lost 7 bases and the J gene lost 2 bases, with 15 bases spanning the gap. The CDR3 has 15 amino acids. Germline assignment: CDR1 LNHDA and CDR2 SQIVND (reference sequence). The CDR3 sequence: CASTPGPGRNQPQHF. For the CDR3, the DNA is TGTGCCAGTACCCCGGGGCCTGGGCGCAATCAGCCCCAGCATTTT.

The rearrangement uses TRBV19 and TRBJ2-1; 9 nucleotides line up with TRBD2. CDR1 is LNHDA and CDR2 is SQIVND in the germline V gene (reference sequence). The trim removed 6 bases at V and 3 bases at J, leaving 3 bases unmatched. The CDR3 extends over 14 amino acids. The CDR3 here is CASSRLAVYNEQFF. CDR3 in DNA: TGTGCCAGTAGCCGACTAGCGGTCTACAATGAGCAGTTCTTC.

The chain recombines TRBV20-1 with TRBJ2-6; 8 positions agree with TRBD1. The CDR3 sequence is 20 residues long. Trimming took 1 base from V and 0 from J; bases not matched to a gene: 14. Germline V gives CDR1 DFQATT, CDR2 SNEGSKA (reference sequence). The CDR3 loop is CSARVGTGLKTVSGANVLTF. The CDR3 coding sequence is TGCAGTGCTAGAGTGGGGACAGGTCTTAAAACCGTCTCTGGGGCCAACGTCCTGACTTTC.

The rearrangement joins TRBV20-1 to TRBJ2-2; the match to TRBD2 covers 9 bases. Germline loops: CDR1 DFQATT, CDR2 SNEGSKA (reference sequence). CDR3 length: 14 amino acids. The V and J ends lost 3 bases and 5 bases, in that order; junction bases with no gene match: 4. The CDR3 here is CSASGGRGTGELFF. The CDR3 coding sequence is TGCAGTGCTAGTGGCGGGAGGGGGACCGGGGAGCTGTTTTTT.

The chain uses TRBV29-1 and TRBJ2-1; the match to TRBD1 covers 8 bases. This CDR3 is built from 16 residues. Trimming cost V 1 base and J 3 bases; bases outside gene matches: 8. Germline V gene sequence: CDR1 SQVTM, CDR2 ANQGSEA. Here the CDR3 reads CSVEGGEDRDYNEQFF. The CDR3, as DNA: TGCAGCGTTGAAGGGGGGGAGGACAGGGACTACAATGAGCAGTTCTTC.

This clonotype was seen a single time. The chain couples TRBV3-1 to TRBJ1-4; perhaps TRBD1 as D (6 bases). This CDR3 spans 17 amino acids. Trimming removed 0 bases at V and 3 bases at J, with 14 bases between. From germline, CDR1 is LGHDT and CDR2 YNNKEL (reference sequence). For the CDR3, the DNA is TGTGCCAGCAGCCAAGAAGGGGGGATTAGGGCTAATGAAAAACTGTTTTTT. Its translation: CASSQEGGIRANEKLFF.

The chain uses TRBV6-9 and TRBJ2-3; weak D call: TRBD2 (6 bases). The V end was cut by 7 bases, the J end by 3 bases, with 17 bases between. This CDR3 region has 15 residues. The germline V gene encodes CDR1 MNHGY and CDR2 SVAAGI. The CDR3: CASNPRRAGTDTQYF. In nucleotides, the CDR3 is TGTGCCAGCAACCCGCGGAGGGCCGGAACAGATACGCAGTATTTT.

This chain uses TRBV27 with TRBJ2-2, with D unclear. There are 12 residues in the CDR3. In germline, CDR1 is MNHEY, CDR2 SMNVEV (reference sequence). The V gene lost 5 bases and the J gene lost 1 base, with 2 bases spanning the gap. This CDR3 is CASSVNTGELFF. CDR3 in DNA: TGTGCCAGCAGTGTGAACACCGGGGAGCTGTTTTTT.

Comment on this clonotype: The germline gene is not matched at one end of the junction; a read error may be the cause. The V call is TRBV7-7, the J call TRBJ2-3; 9 nucleotides agree with TRBD2. CDR1 is SSHAT, CDR2 FNYEAQ, per germline (reference sequence). This CDR3 spans 15 amino acids. CDR3 nucleotides: TGTGCTAGCAGCCCATTAGCGGGGGGCACAGATACGCAGTATTTT. The encoded protein is CASSPLAGGTDTQYF.

Written as DNA, the CDR3 is TGTGCCTGGGGCCCCCAGCACTCTGGAAACACCATATATTTT. This sequence encodes CAWGPQHSGNTIYF. V and J are TRBV30 and TRBJ1-3; D gene uncertain. Trimming removed 5 bases from V and 0 bases from J, with 11 bases in between. This CDR3 is built from 14 residues. Germline V gene sequence: CDR1 GTSNPN, CDR2 SVGIG (reference sequence).

This chain links TRBV29-1 with TRBJ2-5; 9 nucleotides match TRBD2. The germline CDR1 and CDR2 sequences are SQVTM and ANQGSEA. CDR3 size: 17 residues. V shed 2 bases, J shed 5 bases, and the junction held 15 bases outside the gene matches. CDR3 bases: TGCAGCGTTGAACCCCTCCAGGTAGCGGGGGCGGTGGAGACCCAGTACTTC. Translating it yields CSVEPLQVAGAVETQYF.

J is TRBJ2-1 and V is TRBV7-3, with TRBD2 identical over 7 bases. CDR1 SGHTA and CDR2 FQGTGA come from the germline V gene. This CDR3 has 18 amino acids. The V and J ends lost 5 bases and 0 bases, in that order; junction bases with no gene match: 13. The CDR3 DNA reads as TGTGCCAGCAGCACACCCCTGGGAACTAGCGTCTCCTACAATGAGCAGTTCTTC. Translated, it gives CASSTPLGTSVSYNEQFF.

The chain carries TRBV19 and TRBJ2-2; TRBD2 agrees at 8 bases. Germline-derived CDR1 and CDR2 are LNHDA and SQIVND (reference sequence). The V gene end was trimmed by 8 bases and the J gene end by 7 bases; junction bases not matched to a gene: 9. The length of the CDR3 is 14 residues. Here the CDR3 DNA reads TGTGCCAGTTGGAGCGGGAGCAGGGGCGGGGAGCTGTTTTTT. Translated: CASWSGSRGGELFF. The complete variable domain, with remaining parts taken from reference TRBV19 and TRBJ2-2, reads DGGITQSPKYLFRKEGQNVTLSCEQNLNHDAMYWYRQDPGQGLRLIYYSQIVNDFQKGDIAEGYSVSREKKESFPLTVTSAQKNPTAFYLCASWSGSRGGELFFGEGSRLTVL.

V and J are TRBV20-1 and TRBJ1-1, with D hard to call. CDR1 DFQATT and CDR2 SNEGSKA come from the germline V gene (reference sequence). Trimming cost V 5 bases and J 0 bases, with 7 bases left between them. The CDR3 sequence is 12 residues long. CDR3 amino acids: CSASPLNTEAFF. In DNA, the CDR3 is TGCAGTGCTTCCCCGCTGAACACTGAAGCTTTCTTT.

The chain carries TRBV3-1 and TRBJ2-6, with 7 bases that match TRBD2. The J segment lost 4 bases and the V segment lost 7 bases, leaving 7 bases of the junction unmatched. Germline V gene data show CDR1 as LGHDT and CDR2 as YNNKEL (reference sequence). The CDR3 is 15 residues long. The CDR3 DNA reads as TGTGCCAGCAAGACCTCGGGAGGCGGGGCCAACGTCCTGACTTTC. Its protein product is CASKTSGGGANVLTF.

This clonotype appeared once. The chain employs TRBV7-9 and TRBJ1-6; D uncertain. The ends were cut back, 5 bases at V and 7 bases at J, with 15 bases in the middle. The CDR3 is 15 amino acids. Per the germline V gene, CDR1 is SEHNR and CDR2 is FQNEAQ (reference sequence). The CDR3 region has the DNA TGTGCCAGCAGCCCGCTGGAGGGTTCCAATTCACCCCTCCACTTT. This translates into CASSPLEGSNSPLHF.

The genes are TRBV5-1 and TRBJ1-1, with 8 bases that match TRBD1. CDR1 is SGHRS, CDR2 YFSETQ, per germline. The junction had 12 bases not matched to a gene; V was cut back by 3 bases and J by 2 bases. This CDR3 has 17 amino acids. Written as DNA, the CDR3 is TGCGCCAGCAGCTCCGGACAGGGTAGGCGGGCAAACACTGAAGCTTTCTTT. This sequence encodes CASSSGQGRRANTEAFF. Based on the CDR3 plus reference TRBV5-1 and TRBJ1-1, the full variable domain is KAGVTQTPRYLIKTRGQQVTLSCSPISGHRSVSWYQQTPGQGLQFLFEYFSETQRNKGNFPGRFSGRQFSNSRSEMNVSTLELGDSALYLCASSSGQGRRANTEAFFGQGTRLTVV.

V and J are TRBV2 and TRBJ2-2; 9 nucleotides match TRBD2. The V gene's germline CDR1 is SNHLY and CDR2 FYNNEI. The trim removed 1 base at V and 6 bases at J, leaving 15 bases unmatched. The CDR3 spans 19 residues. The CDR3 DNA reads as TGTGCCAGCAGTGAAGAAGGCAGCGGGACTAGCTATTCCTCCGGGGAGCTGTTTTTT. Protein sequence: CASSEEGSGTSYSSGELFF.

The chain couples TRBV6-6 to TRBJ2-7, with 13 bases matching TRBD2. Trimming at V came to 7 bases and at J to 7 bases, leaving 13 bases not matched to a gene. This CDR3 contains 16 residues. CDR1 MNHNY and CDR2 SVGAGI come from the germline V gene (reference sequence). The CDR3 loop is CASTLSGGTSGNEQYF. The CDR3, as DNA: TGTGCCAGCACCTTATCGGGGGGGACTAGCGGGAATGAGCAGTACTTC.

The chain uses TRBV6-1 and TRBJ2-1; TRBD1 matches 8 bases. J was trimmed by 5 bases and V by 6 bases; bases with no gene match: 9. Germline assignment: CDR1 MNHNS and CDR2 SASEGT. This CDR3 spans 15 amino acids. The CDR3 loop is CASRATGTGDNEQFF. The DNA of the CDR3 is TGTGCCAGCAGGGCCACCGGGACAGGAGACAATGAGCAGTTCTTC.

This clonotype was recorded once. V gene TRBV20-1 combines with J gene TRBJ2-5; 12 nucleotides line up with TRBD2. This CDR3 contains 14 residues. V gave up 3 bases and J gave up 4 bases; unmatched junction bases: 3. The germline CDR1 and CDR2 sequences are DFQATT and SNEGSKA (reference sequence). The CDR3 bases are TGCAGTGCTAGGACTAGCGGGAGATCAGAGACCCAGTACTTC. This sequence encodes CSARTSGRSETQYF.

This clonotype was picked up one time. The chain is built from TRBV29-1 and TRBJ1-4; the D gene is possibly TRBD1 (6 bases). The CDR3 has 18 amino acids. The germline V and J ends were trimmed by 1 base and 4 bases, with 22 bases remaining between them. CDR1 and CDR2 from the germline V gene are SQVTM and ANQGSEA. As DNA, the CDR3 is TGCAGCGTTGAAGTACCAGGAAGTTCCGGGACATTTAATGAAAAACTGTTTTTT. Translated: CSVEVPGSSGTFNEKLFF. Together with reference TRBV29-1 and TRBJ1-4, the CDR3 gives the full variable domain: SAVISQKPSRDICQRGTSLTIQCQVDSQVTMMFWYRQQPGQSLTLIATANQGSEATYESGFVIDKFPISRPNLTFSTLTVSNMSPEDSSIYLCSVEVPGSSGTFNEKLFFGSGTQLSVL.

The chain carries TRBV21-1 and TRBJ2-2; TRBD1, the D gene given by the table, was not confirmed from the DNA. TRBV21-1 constitutes a pseudogene. This CDR3 contains 17 residues. The CDR3 loop reads CASSTDRGTLNTGELFF. CDR3 in DNA: TGTGCCAGCAGCACCGACAGGGGAACATTAAACACCGGGGAGCTGTTTTTT.

V usage is TRBV30 and J usage is TRBJ2-4; TRBD1 is a possible D gene (6 bases). Germline CDR1 and CDR2: GTSNPN and SVGIG (reference sequence). The CDR3 is made up of 13 amino acids. V was cut by 4 bases and J by 6 bases, with 13 bases left in between. CDR3 DNA sequence: TGTGCCTGGACCGCAGGGACAAGAAACATTCAGTACTTC. Translation: CAWTAGTRNIQYF.

The chain joins TRBV5-4 to TRBJ2-1; the match to TRBD2 covers 16 bases. The CDR3 runs 16 residues. Germline trimming cut 3 bases from V and 5 bases from J; bases unmatched to any gene: 2. The germline CDR1 and CDR2 sequences are SGHNT and YYREEE (reference sequence). This chain's CDR3 is CASSSGTSGRDNEQFF. CDR3 DNA sequence: TGTGCCAGCAGCTCGGGGACTAGCGGGAGGGACAATGAGCAGTTCTTC. Full variable domain (outside the CDR3, taken from reference TRBV5-4 and TRBJ2-1): ETGVTQSPTHLIKTRGQQVTLRCSSQSGHNTVSWYQQALGQGPQFIFQYYREEENGRGNFPPRFSGLQFPNYSSELNVNALELDDSALYLCASSSGTSGRDNEQFFGPGTRLTVL.

Comment on this clonotype: Because the CDR3's place on the DNA is in doubt, the DNA is left out and the CDR3 is given as listed by TCRdb. The V call is TRBV20-1, the J call TRBJ1-5; the table assigns TRBD1, which was not confirmed against the DNA. The CDR3 adds up to 16 amino acids, both ends counted. From germline, CDR1 is DFQATT and CDR2 SNEGSKA (reference sequence). CDR3 amino acids: CSARDFGEGIGQPQHF.

This chain joins TRBV29-1 and TRBJ1-2; TRBD1 aligns across 8 bases. This CDR3 is 14 amino acids long. Germline V CDR1 and CDR2: SQVTM, ANQGSEA. Unmatched junction bases numbered 10, after V lost 7 bases and J lost 3 bases. CDR3 region: CSGITGGTYYGYTF. Written as DNA, the CDR3 is TGCAGCGGAATAACAGGGGGGACTTACTATGGCTACACCTTC. Looking up the rest from reference TRBV29-1 and TRBJ1-2 gives the full variable domain: SAVISQKPSRDICQRGTSLTIQCQVDSQVTMMFWYRQQPGQSLTLIATANQGSEATYESGFVIDKFPISRPNLTFSTLTVSNMSPEDSSIYLCSGITGGTYYGYTFGSGTRLTVV.

This chain joins TRBV7-9 and TRBJ1-1; the match to TRBD1 covers 7 bases. The germline gives CDR1 SEHNR, CDR2 FQNEAQ (reference sequence). Unmatched junction bases numbered 3, after V lost 2 bases and J lost 6 bases. The CDR3 runs 13 residues. The CDR3 is CASSLTGASEAFF. The DNA of the CDR3 is TGTGCCAGCAGCTTAACAGGGGCCTCTGAAGCTTTCTTT.